This record looks at one T cell receptor beta chain sequence and its context. The record originates from a study of blood T cell repertoires in COVID-19. Clones were sequenced by immunoSEQ multiplex PCR, and TCRdb holds only the in-frame ones, with some missing. Of about 250,000 clones in the sample, approximately 83% were seen once. The V and J ends lost 3 bases and 5 bases respectively, with 19 bases between them. From germline, CDR1 is LNHDA and CDR2 SQIVND (reference sequence). This CDR3 has 16 residues. The genes are TRBV19 and TRBJ1-2, with D perhaps TRBD1 (6 bases). The sample was peripheral blood. The clonotype comes from an elderly man with acute or convalescent COVID-19. CDR3 protein: CASSIVVQGPFYGYTF. CDR3 DNA sequence: TGTGCCAGTAGTATCGTTGTGCAGGGGCCTTTTTATGGCTACACCTTC.